The subject of this entry is one TCR beta chain. V shed 5 bases and J shed 3 bases, with 17 bases lying between them. CDR3 length: 16 amino acids. The V gene's germline CDR1 is SGHTA and CDR2 FQGNSA. Shortly before study entry, within 2 weeks, exposed participants had met a COVID-19 case. This entry is derived from a study of blood T cell repertoires in COVID-19. TCRdb's copy holds only in-frame clones and misses some; the assay was immunoSEQ multiplex PCR. Of approximately 270,000 clones in the sample, approximately 90% are singletons; the top ten hold 2.8%. The sequencing input was PBMCs or T cells enriched from blood (not recorded which). This clonotype originated in a middle-aged man who had been exposed to COVID-19. J is TRBJ2-1 and V is TRBV7-2; no firm D call. The CDR3 loop reads CASSLRSAEFYNEQFF. The CDR3, as DNA: TGTGCCAGCAGCCTTAGGAGTGCGGAGTTCTACAATGAGCAGTTCTTC.